This is a list of T cell receptor beta chains from one sample in a study of shared clonotypes between healthy human individuals. Some clones are missing from TCRdb's copy, which holds only in-frame ones; the method was immunoSEQ multiplex PCR. This repertoire shows about 800,000 clones, around 96% found once; its top ten account for about 0.21%. The sequenced sample was naive CD8+ T cells sorted from blood. Receptors were obtained from a man aged 25 to 40 in good health. Each CDR3 is given with its conserved first and last residue. Each record gives: D gene, J gene, V gene, clone size, CDR3 DNA, CDR3 protein. The D gene is left open where the match is weak. Expanded clones are given a class, and other clones once, few, many or no size at all.

d_gene: -
j_gene: TRBJ2-7
v_gene: TRBV5-6
abundance: -
CDR3nt: TGTGCCAGCAGCTCCAGCTCCTACGAGCAGTACTTC
CDR3aa: CASSSSSYEQYF

d_gene: -
j_gene: TRBJ2-7
v_gene: TRBV5-8
abundance: -
CDR3nt: TGTGCCAGCAGCTTGTTAGAGGGCTCCTCCTACGAGCAGTACTTC
CDR3aa: CASSLLEGSSYEQYF

d_gene: -
j_gene: TRBJ2-3
v_gene: TRBV27
abundance: -
CDR3nt: TGTGCCAGCAGTTTAATCGGGAAGCGCACAGATACGCAGTATTTT
CDR3aa: CASSLIGKRTDTQYF

d_gene: -
j_gene: TRBJ2-5
v_gene: TRBV29-1
abundance: -
CDR3nt: TGCAGCGTTGAAGATTTCGGAGGCAGGGGAATCCAAGAGACCCAGTACTTC
CDR3aa: CSVEDFGGRGIQETQYF

d_gene: -
j_gene: TRBJ2-1
v_gene: TRBV5-1
abundance: -
CDR3nt: TGCGCCAGCAGCTCCCCGGCCAGGGACCAGTTCTTC
CDR3aa: CASSSPARDQFF

d_gene: -
j_gene: TRBJ2-3
v_gene: TRBV15
abundance: -
CDR3nt: TGTGCCACCTGCACCCGGGACAACACAGATACGCAGTATTTT
CDR3aa: CATCTRDNTDTQYF

d_gene: -
j_gene: TRBJ1-2
v_gene: TRBV4-3
abundance: -
CDR3nt: TGCGCCAGCAGCCAAGGTTTAACGACAGCTAACTATGGCTACACCTTC
CDR3aa: CASSQGLTTANYGYTF

d_gene: TRBD2
j_gene: TRBJ2-5
v_gene: TRBV7-9
abundance: -
CDR3nt: TGTGCCAGCAGCTTTCTCTTAGCGGGAGATGGAGAGACCCAGTACTTC
CDR3aa: CASSFLLAGDGETQYF

d_gene: TRBD1
j_gene: TRBJ2-1
v_gene: TRBV5-1
abundance: -
CDR3nt: TGCGCCAGCAGCTTGACCGGGACAGGGTTTAACAATGAGCAGTTCTTC
CDR3aa: CASSLTGTGFNNEQFF

d_gene: TRBD2
j_gene: TRBJ2-1
v_gene: TRBV10-3
abundance: once
CDR3nt: TGTGCCATCACCGAGACTAGCGGCGACAATGAGCAGTTCTTC
CDR3aa: CAITETSGDNEQFF

d_gene: -
j_gene: TRBJ2-7
v_gene: TRBV6-1
abundance: -
CDR3nt: TGTGCCAGCAGTGAAGCGCAGGAGGGGCTTCAAGGCTACGAGCAGTACTTC
CDR3aa: CASSEAQEGLQGYEQYF

d_gene: -
j_gene: TRBJ2-1
v_gene: TRBV28
abundance: once
CDR3nt: TGTGCCAGCAGTTTAGGGGGGAATGAGCAGTTCTTC
CDR3aa: CASSLGGNEQFF

d_gene: TRBD2
j_gene: TRBJ2-5
v_gene: TRBV7-7
abundance: -
CDR3nt: TGTGCTAGCAGCCCTCGACTAGCGGGAGGAGAGACCCAGTACTTC
CDR3aa: CASSPRLAGGETQYF

d_gene: -
j_gene: TRBJ2-3
v_gene: TRBV4-1
abundance: -
CDR3nt: TGCGCCAGCAGCCGGGAACCGGCAGCTAGCACAGATACGCAGTATTTT
CDR3aa: CASSREPAASTDTQYF

d_gene: -
j_gene: TRBJ1-4
v_gene: TRBV27
abundance: -
CDR3nt: TGTGCCAGCAGTTTATATTGGGGGGTGGGCGAAAAACTGTTTTTT
CDR3aa: CASSLYWGVGEKLFF

d_gene: TRBD2
j_gene: TRBJ2-3
v_gene: TRBV7-8
abundance: -
CDR3nt: TGTGCCAGCAGCCAGGGACTAGCGGGACTTGATACGCAGTATTTT
CDR3aa: CASSQGLAGLDTQYF

d_gene: TRBD2
j_gene: TRBJ2-5
v_gene: TRBV7-9
abundance: -
CDR3nt: TGTGCCAGTCGGACTAGCGGGAGGGTGCCCCAAGAGACCCAGTACTTC
CDR3aa: CASRTSGRVPQETQYF

d_gene: -
j_gene: TRBJ2-7
v_gene: TRBV2
abundance: -
CDR3nt: TGTGCCAGCAGCGACTTGACAGGACCAGGGGAGCAGTACTTC
CDR3aa: CASSDLTGPGEQYF

d_gene: TRBD2
j_gene: TRBJ2-7
v_gene: TRBV28
abundance: -
CDR3nt: TGTGCCAGCAGCCCTCGGACTAGCGGGTATGACTCCTACGAGCAGTACTTC
CDR3aa: CASSPRTSGYDSYEQYF